Below are 18 T cell receptor beta chains sequenced from a single sample in a study of blood T cell repertoires in COVID-19. This table comes from immunoSEQ multiplex PCR, and its TCRdb copy is limited to in-frame clones, with some not included. The repertoire has approximately 340,000 clones, about nine tenths of them found once; the top ten carry around 9.9%. What was sequenced was peripheral blood. The receptors shown here come from a man aged 25 to 40 with COVID-19, enrolled during active disease.

This chain uses TRBV6-5 with TRBJ2-3; D remains unclear. V was cut by 3 bases and J by 4 bases, with 8 bases left in between. Germline V gives CDR1 MNHEY, CDR2 SVGAGI. This CDR3 spans 13 amino acids. In nucleotides, the CDR3 is TGTGCCAGCAGTTATCTCCAGGCAGATACGCAGTATTTT. Its protein product is CASSYLQADTQYF.

V usage is TRBV7-2 and J usage is TRBJ2-5; no clear D. The CDR3 consists of 15 residues. The germline CDR1 and CDR2 sequences are SGHTA and FQGNSA. The V end lost 2 bases, the J end lost 2 bases, and 12 bases lay between the germline ends. The CDR3 is CASSLTSGLQETQYF. The CDR3 nucleotides read TGTGCCAGCAGCTTAACGTCAGGATTGCAAGAGACCCAGTACTTC.

In regard to this clone: Other nucleotide sequences in the sample specify the same CDR3. The chain uses TRBV9 and TRBJ2-5, with D possibly matching TRBD2 (7 bases). This CDR3 is 14 amino acids long. Germline assignment: CDR1 SGDLS and CDR2 YYNGEE. V lost 3 bases and J lost 4, with 13 bases in between. Written as DNA, the CDR3 is TGTGCCAGCAGCGAAGGGGGGGGTGGAGAGACCCAGTACTTC. Residues: CASSEGGGGETQYF.

This chain connects TRBV11-2 to TRBJ2-2; TRBD2 matches 7 bases. J lost 1 base, V lost 5 bases, and 4 bases had no gene match. In germline, CDR1 is SGHAT, CDR2 FQNNGV. The CDR3 loop spans 15 amino acids. The CDR3 bases are TGTGCCAGCAGCCCGGGGGGTAGGAACACCGGGGAGCTGTTTTTT. Its protein is CASSPGGRNTGELFF.

The CDR3 DNA follows: TGTGCCAGCAGTTTATCCCCTAGGACAGGGAGGGACGAGCAGTACTTC. It specifies CASSLSPRTGRDEQYF. The rearrangement joins TRBV27 to TRBJ2-7, with D possibly matching TRBD1 (8 bases). This CDR3 is 16 amino acids long. V lost 0 bases and J lost 5, with 17 bases in between. CDR1 and CDR2 from the germline V gene are MNHEY and SMNVEV (reference sequence).

V gene TRBV12-5 combines with J gene TRBJ1-4; D perhaps matches TRBD1 (5 bases). This CDR3 is 16 amino acids long. CDR1 LGHNT and CDR2 FRNRAP come from the germline V gene. Deletions cut 1 base from V and 0 bases from J, with 9 bases between. The CDR3 coding sequence is TGTGCTAGTGGTTTGGCGCAGGGTGCAACTAATGAAAAACTGTTTTTT. Translation: CASGLAQGATNEKLFF.

CDR3: CAWSSLDRGYGANVLTF. DNA for the CDR3: TGTGCCTGGAGTTCCTTGGACAGGGGGTACGGGGCCAACGTCCTGACTTTC. V gene TRBV30 combines with J gene TRBJ2-6, with TRBD1 identical over 10 bases. The J segment lost 4 bases and the V segment lost 2 bases, leaving 8 bases of the junction unmatched. Germline assignment: CDR1 GTSNPN and CDR2 SVGIG (reference sequence). The CDR3 is 17 residues long.

The rearrangement joins TRBV29-1 to TRBJ2-3, with 12 bases that match TRBD2. This CDR3 contains 14 residues. Per the germline V gene, CDR1 is SQVTM and CDR2 is ANQGSEA. With V trimmed by 6 bases and J by 0 bases, 1 base remained unmatched. CDR3 residues: CSVGTSGSTDTQYF. As DNA, the CDR3 is TGCAGCGTGGGGACTAGCGGGAGCACAGATACGCAGTATTTT.

The chain links TRBV7-9 to TRBJ1-2; D gene ambiguous. Germline assignment: CDR1 SEHNR and CDR2 FQNEAQ (reference sequence). V was pared by 0 bases and J by 7 bases, with 15 bases between. The CDR3 consists of 15 residues. CDR3 nucleotide sequence: TGTGCCAGCAGCTTAGCATCGGCTCCGGGAGGTGGCTACACCTTC. Protein sequence: CASSLASAPGGGYTF.

V usage is TRBV7-3 and J usage is TRBJ2-7; D perhaps matches TRBD2 (5 bases). Germline assignment: CDR1 SGHTA and CDR2 FQGTGA. Trimming cost V 5 bases and J 0 bases, with 14 bases left between them. The CDR3 has 15 amino acids. CDR3 in amino acids: CASSLGSGSSYEQYF. In DNA form, the CDR3 reads TGTGCCAGCAGCCTCGGTTCGGGGAGCTCCTACGAGCAGTACTTC.

The chain combines TRBV7-8 with TRBJ1-3; maybe TRBD1 (5 bases). This CDR3 contains 14 residues. The V and J ends lost 4 bases and 2 bases respectively, with 9 bases between them. Germline V gene sequence: CDR1 SGHVS, CDR2 FQNEAQ. The CDR3 loop reads CASSSGHAGNTIYF. In DNA, the CDR3 is TGTGCCAGCAGCTCTGGACACGCTGGAAACACCATATATTTT.

The chain combines TRBV7-2 with TRBJ2-1; maybe TRBD2 (7 bases). CDR1 is SGHTA, CDR2 FQGNSA, per germline. The CDR3 is 17 amino acids. Trimming pared 6 bases from V and 6 bases from J, leaving 24 bases between. CDR3 region: CASRVGRGGWDGNEQFF. CDR3 nucleotide sequence: TGTGCCAGCAGAGTAGGTAGGGGGGGCTGGGATGGCAATGAGCAGTTCTTC. Filled out from reference TRBV7-2 and TRBJ2-1, the complete variable domain reads GAGVSQSPSNKVTEKGKDVELRCDPISGHTALYWYRQSLGQGLEFLIYFQGNSAPDKSGLPSDRFSAERTGGSVSTLTIQRTQQEDSAVYLCASRVGRGGWDGNEQFFGPGTRLTVL.

This clone has a single count. This chain connects TRBV3-1 (or the pseudogene TRBV3-2) to TRBJ2-7, with TRBD1 as a possible D gene (5 bases). V gave up 4 bases and J gave up 3 bases, with 16 bases separating them. The CDR3 is 15 amino acids. Germline V lookup: CDR1 LGHDT, CDR2 YNNKEL (reference sequence). For the CDR3, the DNA is TGTGCCAGCAGCCCCACGACAGAGACTGTCTACGAGCAGTACTTC. Its translation: CASSPTTETVYEQYF.

The V gene is TRBV6-5, the J gene TRBJ2-5, with D possibly being TRBD1 (6 bases). This CDR3 is 11 amino acids long. Germline loops: CDR1 MNHEY, CDR2 SVGAGI. Trimming pared 6 bases from V and 9 bases from J, leaving 11 bases between. Here the CDR3 reads CASSQGLSQYF. In DNA, the CDR3 is TGTGCCAGCAGCCAGGGGTTGTCCCAGTACTTC.

The chain is built from TRBV10-1 and TRBJ2-5; 7 bases agree with TRBD2. V shed 2 bases and J 5 bases; nucleotides not matched to a gene: 5. In germline, CDR1 is WNHNN, CDR2 SYGVQD (reference sequence). The CDR3 extends over 14 amino acids. This chain's CDR3 is CASSEERDGETQYF. As DNA, the CDR3 is TGCGCCAGCAGTGAGGAGCGGGATGGGGAGACCCAGTACTTC.

Details on this clone: Other nucleotide sequences from this sample produce the same CDR3. The CDR3 is CASSAGGGPYEQYF. The CDR3 region has the DNA TGTGCCAGCAGCGCGGGGGGGGGACCCTACGAGCAGTACTTC. V gene TRBV9 combines with J gene TRBJ2-7, with 8 bases fitting TRBD2. Per germline, CDR1 SGDLS and CDR2 YYNGEE. With 3 bases clipped from V and 2 bases from J, the junction kept 4 bases outside the gene matches. The CDR3 is 14 amino acids.

This chain joins TRBV13 and TRBJ2-1; tentatively, D is TRBD1 (6 bases). Germline CDR1 reads PRHDT; CDR2 reads FYEKMQ (reference sequence). The CDR3 consists of 15 residues. The V gene lost 5 bases and the J gene lost 0 bases, with 11 bases spanning the gap. Here the CDR3 reads CASSIQGISYNEQFF. DNA of the CDR3: TGTGCCAGCAGCATACAGGGCATCTCCTACAATGAGCAGTTCTTC.

The V gene is TRBV19, the J gene TRBJ1-2; maybe TRBD1 (6 bases). CDR1 and CDR2 from the germline V gene are LNHDA and SQIVND (reference sequence). The CDR3 has 12 amino acids. The V and J ends lost 10 bases and 1 base respectively, with 10 bases between them. The CDR3 sequence: CATTDSNYGYTF. The CDR3 DNA follows: TGTGCCACCACGGACAGTAACTATGGCTACACCTTC. The whole variable domain, filled in from reference TRBV19 and TRBJ1-2, reads DGGITQSPKYLFRKEGQNVTLSCEQNLNHDAMYWYRQDPGQGLRLIYYSQIVNDFQKGDIAEGYSVSREKKESFPLTVTSAQKNPTAFYLCATTDSNYGYTFGSGTRLTVV.